Following are 31 T cell receptor beta chains from one sample sequenced in a study of cytomegalovirus exposure and HLA in healthy donors. Use of 60 Vbeta and 13 Jbeta primers characterized the PCR. Sequencing used immunoSEQ multiplex PCR; TCRdb keeps in-frame clones, though not all of them. The table has approximately 100,000 clones, roughly 82% seen once. Material for sequencing was PBMCs. The receptor source for this set is a man aged 40-49 years in good health and CMV-seropositive.

This sequence joins TRBV5-1 and TRBJ2-6; weak D call: TRBD1 (5 bases). Germline V gene lookup returns CDR1 SGHRS and CDR2 YFSETQ. V lost 4 bases and J 0 bases, leaving 11 bases between the germline ends. The CDR3 is 16 residues long. CDR3 protein: CASSQDGHSGANVLTF. The CDR3 DNA is TGCGCCAGCAGCCAAGATGGACACTCTGGGGCCAACGTCCTGACTTTC.

This chain connects TRBV7-2 to TRBJ2-7; the D gene is possibly TRBD1 (6 bases). The germline CDR1 and CDR2 sequences are SGHTA and FQGNSA. The CDR3 runs to 16 residues. Trimming took off 5 bases at V and 4 bases at J, with 21 bases between the two ends. As DNA, the CDR3 is TGTGCCAGCAGCAAACGGGTATCACAGGGCCAATACGAGCAGTACTTC. Residues: CASSKRVSQGQYEQYF.

This clone was found once. The J gene is TRBJ1-3, the V gene TRBV7-6; the D gene is possibly TRBD1 (6 bases). Germline assignment: CDR1 SGHVS and CDR2 FNYEAQ. This CDR3 has 15 amino acids. Deletions cut 1 base from V and 2 bases from J, with 9 bases between. The CDR3 sequence: CASSLGEGAGNTIYF. In DNA, the CDR3 is TGTGCCAGCAGCTTAGGGGAGGGGGCTGGAAACACCATATATTTT.

The rearrangement joins TRBV28 to TRBJ1-6; the D gene is possibly TRBD1 (5 bases). V lost 4 bases and J 9 bases, leaving 13 bases between the germline ends. The CDR3 has 14 amino acids. In germline, CDR1 is MDHEN, CDR2 SYDVKM. In nucleotides, the CDR3 is TGTGCCAGCAGTTGGGGAACAGGTTTTTCACCCCTCCACTTT. Translated: CASSWGTGFSPLHF.

This chain connects TRBV6-6 to TRBJ2-5; TRBD1 matches 8 bases. The CDR3 length is 13 residues. Germline CDR1 MNHNY, CDR2 SVGAGI (reference sequence). Trimming took 4 bases from V and 2 from J; bases not matched to a gene: 0. The CDR3 reads CASSWTGQETQYF. The CDR3 bases are TGTGCCAGCAGTTGGACAGGGCAAGAGACCCAGTACTTC.

The chain recombines TRBV7-2 with TRBJ2-1, with 10 positions matching TRBD2. The CDR3 spans 16 residues. The germline V gene encodes CDR1 SGHTA and CDR2 FQGNSA. V lost 4 bases to trimming and J lost 0 bases; unmatched junction nucleotides: 3. This CDR3 reads CASSSSGGASYNEQFF. In DNA form, the CDR3 reads TGTGCCAGCAGCTCGAGCGGGGGGGCCTCCTACAATGAGCAGTTCTTC.

The chain uses TRBV2 and TRBJ2-2; 11 nucleotides line up with TRBD1. This CDR3 region has 14 residues. Germline V gene lookup returns CDR1 SNHLY and CDR2 FYNNEI. V lost 6 bases to trimming and J lost 6 bases; unmatched junction nucleotides: 3. The CDR3, as DNA: TGTGCCAGCAGGGGGACAGGGGGGCCCGGGGAGCTGTTTTTT. Translation: CASRGTGGPGELFF.

The chain joins TRBV28 to TRBJ1-6, with D perhaps TRBD1 (6 bases). V was cut by 2 bases and J by 11 bases, with 16 bases left in between. CDR1 is MDHEN and CDR2 is SYDVKM in the germline V gene. This CDR3 has 15 residues. The CDR3 loop is CASSLPRQGPAPLHF. DNA for the CDR3: TGTGCCAGCAGTTTACCCCGCCAGGGGCCAGCACCCCTCCACTTT.

CDR3 residues: CASGGGTGAGELFF. Here the CDR3 DNA reads TGTGCCAGCGGCGGTGGTACCGGTGCCGGGGAGCTGTTTTTT. The V call is TRBV2, the J call TRBJ2-2; D gene uncertain. CDR1 and CDR2 from the germline V gene are SNHLY and FYNNEI. The CDR3 sequence is 14 residues long. The V end was cut by 8 bases, the J end by 6 bases, with 16 bases between.

This clone was seen only once. The CDR3 loop is CASSLLSFVETQYF. The CDR3 nucleotides are TGTGCCAGCAGCTTGTTGAGTTTCGTCGAGACCCAGTACTTC. V usage is TRBV5-6 and J usage is TRBJ2-5; no clear D. Germline V lookup: CDR1 SGHDT, CDR2 YYEEEE. The CDR3 consists of 14 residues. Between the trimmed V and J ends, which lost 1 base and 5 bases, there was a span of 12 bases.

This clone appeared a few times. J is TRBJ1-1 and V is TRBV19; D possibly corresponds to TRBD1 (6 bases). Germline assignment: CDR1 LNHDA and CDR2 SQIVND (reference sequence). Trimming took off 6 bases at V and 3 bases at J, with 20 bases between the two ends. The CDR3 has 16 amino acids. As DNA, the CDR3 is TGTGCCAGTAGACCCACAGGGAGCCTCCTGGACACTGAAGCTTTCTTT. This sequence encodes CASRPTGSLLDTEAFF. The full variable domain, its missing parts supplied by reference TRBV19 and TRBJ1-1, is DGGITQSPKYLFRKEGQNVTLSCEQNLNHDAMYWYRQDPGQGLRLIYYSQIVNDFQKGDIAEGYSVSREKKESFPLTVTSAQKNPTAFYLCASRPTGSLLDTEAFFGQGTRLTVV.

This clone was seen a few times. The V gene is TRBV6-6, the J gene TRBJ1-5, with TRBD1 as a possible D gene (5 bases). CDR3 length equals 14 residues. Looked up from germline, CDR1 is MNHNY and CDR2 is SVGAGI (reference sequence). Trimming cost V 10 bases and J 2 bases, with 15 bases left between them. CDR3 sequence (DNA): TGTGCCACCGCTACCGTAGGGGGCAATCAGCCCCAGCATTTT. Translated: CATATVGGNQPQHF.

V usage is TRBV7-2 and J usage is TRBJ1-2, with D unresolved. Trimming took off 1 base at V and 0 bases at J, with 12 bases between the two ends. This CDR3 region has 16 residues. Germline values: CDR1 SGHTA, CDR2 FQGNSA. CDR3 coding DNA: TGTGCCAGCAGCTTAGTATTAGGAGGTTCTAACTATGGCTACACCTTC. Protein sequence: CASSLVLGGSNYGYTF.

The V gene is TRBV5-1, the J gene TRBJ2-7; 7 bases match TRBD2. This CDR3 is 15 amino acids long. With 6 bases clipped from V and 0 bases from J, the junction kept 9 bases outside the gene matches. Germline V lookup: CDR1 SGHRS, CDR2 YFSETQ. The DNA of the CDR3 is TGCGCCAGCACCCGGGACGGGGGGACCTCCTACGAGCAGTACTTC. Residues: CASTRDGGTSYEQYF.

The gene calls are TRBV27 and TRBJ2-7; D may be TRBD2 (7 bases). This CDR3 has 14 amino acids. Trimming pared 5 bases from V and 4 bases from J, leaving 15 bases between. Germline-derived CDR1 and CDR2 are MNHEY and SMNVEV (reference sequence). CDR3 residues: CASSRRGAQYEQYF. Written as DNA, the CDR3 is TGTGCCAGCAGTCGCCGGGGGGCCCAGTACGAGCAGTACTTC.

The V gene is TRBV11-2, the J gene TRBJ1-2; no firm D call. This CDR3 has 13 amino acids. The germline V gene has CDR1 SGHAT and CDR2 FQNNGV. With 2 bases removed from V and 3 bases from J, the gap between germline ends came to 7 bases. The CDR3 region has the DNA TGTGCCAGCAGCTTATACGGAGACTATGGCTACACCTTC. Encoded protein: CASSLYGDYGYTF. Based on the CDR3 plus reference TRBV11-2 and TRBJ1-2, the full variable domain is EAGVAQSPRYKIIEKRQSVAFWCNPISGHATLYWYQQILGQGPKLLIQFQNNGVVDDSQLPKDRFSAERLKGVDSTLKIQPAKLEDSAVYLCASSLYGDYGYTFGSGTRLTVV.

The chain is built from TRBV18 and TRBJ2-5, with TRBD2 as a possible D gene (6 bases). The CDR3 is 13 amino acids. Looked up from germline, CDR1 is KGHSH and CDR2 is LQKENI. V was trimmed by 5 bases and J by 7 bases, leaving 14 bases between them. The CDR3 region is CASSDSFGGTQYF. CDR3 DNA sequence: TGTGCCAGCTCAGATTCGTTCGGGGGGACCCAGTACTTC.

This chain uses TRBV18 with TRBJ2-3, with D perhaps matching TRBD1 (6 bases). The CDR3 consists of 15 residues. V lost 1 base, J lost 1 base, and 9 bases lay in between. Germline values: CDR1 KGHSH, CDR2 LQKENI. CDR3 sequence reads: CASSPQRQGTDTQYF. The CDR3 DNA reads TGTGCCAGCTCACCACAGAGACAGGGCACAGATACGCAGTATTTT. Full variable domain (rest looked up from reference TRBV18 and TRBJ2-3): NAGVMQNPRHLVRRRGQEARLRCSPMKGHSHVYWYRQLPEEGLKFMVYLQKENIIDESGMPKERFSAEFPKEGPSILRIQQVVRGDSAAYFCASSPQRQGTDTQYFGPGTRLTVL.

This chain connects TRBV19 to TRBJ1-2; the D gene is possibly TRBD1 (5 bases). Germline assignment: CDR1 LNHDA and CDR2 SQIVND (reference sequence). V was cut by 9 bases and J by 8 bases, with 31 bases left in between. This CDR3 is built from 17 residues. The DNA for the CDR3 is TGTGCCAGCCAAGGGGCCCACGTCCGCCCGCTTCAGGACGGCTACACCTTC. Translated, it gives CASQGAHVRPLQDGYTF.

V is TRBV7-6 and J is TRBJ1-5; D unresolved. From germline, CDR1 is SGHVS and CDR2 FNYEAQ. V was clipped by 6 bases and J by 4 bases, with 16 bases between them. The CDR3 runs to 15 residues. The CDR3 DNA is TGTGCCAGCAGTCAGGCCGGGGAAGTGAATCAGCCCCAGCATTTT. This translates into CASSQAGEVNQPQHF.

This clone was seen a handful of times. The chain joins TRBV7-2 to TRBJ1-5; D is undetermined. This CDR3 is 17 amino acids long. Germline CDR1 SGHTA, CDR2 FQGNSA. Trimming took 1 base from V and 2 from J, leaving 15 bases between them. The CDR3 DNA sequence: TGTGCCAGCAGCTTAGACCTCAGGCAAGCCGGCAATCAGCCCCAGCATTTT. It translates to CASSLDLRQAGNQPQHF.

The count of this clone is one. V is TRBV7-2 and J is TRBJ2-2, with 8 bases identical to TRBD1. CDR1 and CDR2 (germline): SGHTA, FQGNSA. The length of the CDR3 is 16 residues. V was pared by 3 bases and J by 4 bases, with 7 bases of the junction left unmatched. CDR3: CASSLRTGSGTGELFF. As DNA, the CDR3 is TGTGCCAGCAGCTTGCGGACAGGGAGCGGCACCGGGGAGCTGTTTTTT.

The chain combines TRBV28 with TRBJ1-4; possible D gene TRBD1, 5 bases. The germline V gene has CDR1 MDHEN and CDR2 SYDVKM. V was trimmed by 5 bases and J by 0 bases, leaving 10 bases between them. This CDR3 contains 15 residues. In DNA, the CDR3 is TGTGCCAGCAGTCCCCAGGGTACAACTAATGAAAAACTGTTTTTT. Amino acids: CASSPQGTTNEKLFF.

The V gene is TRBV18, the J gene TRBJ2-7; TRBD2 agrees at 7 bases. CDR1 and CDR2 from the germline V gene are KGHSH and LQKENI. J gave up 2 bases and V 3 bases, and 1 base lay outside the gene matches. CDR3 length: 13 amino acids. CDR3 DNA sequence: TGTGCCAGCTCACCCGGGACTACCTACGAGCAGTACTTC. Its translation: CASSPGTTYEQYF.

The chain employs TRBV5-5 and TRBJ2-7; 13 bases map to TRBD2. The CDR3 totals 17 residues. The trim removed 2 bases at V and 2 bases at J, leaving 7 bases unmatched. From germline, CDR1 is SGHKS and CDR2 YYEKEE (reference sequence). DNA of the CDR3: TGTGCCAGCAGCTTAGGACTAGCGGGGGCGCTTGCCTACGAGCAGTACTTC. Amino acid sequence: CASSLGLAGALAYEQYF.

The J gene is TRBJ2-3, the V gene TRBV5-1, with a weak D call TRBD1 (6 bases). Germline lookup yields CDR1 SGHRS and CDR2 YFSETQ. This CDR3 has 15 amino acids. Between the trimmed V and J ends, which lost 4 bases and 3 bases, there was a span of 15 bases. The CDR3 DNA follows: TGCGCCAGCAGCCGCCGGACAGAAACAACAGATACGCAGTATTTT. This gives the protein CASSRRTETTDTQYF.

This clone has more than one count but fewer than ten. This sequence joins TRBV5-1 and TRBJ1-5, with 9 bases aligning to TRBD1. The V gene end was trimmed by 4 bases and the J gene end by 8 bases; junction bases not matched to a gene: 7. Germline lookup yields CDR1 SGHRS and CDR2 YFSETQ. The CDR3 loop spans 14 amino acids. Here the CDR3 reads CASSHGTGREPQHF. The CDR3 DNA is TGCGCCAGCAGCCATGGGACAGGGAGGGAGCCCCAGCATTTT.

This chain connects TRBV9 to TRBJ1-4; D gene ambiguous. Between the trimmed V and J ends, which lost 3 bases and 6 bases, there was a span of 27 bases. CDR3 length equals 19 residues. Germline V lookup: CDR1 SGDLS, CDR2 YYNGEE. CDR3 in amino acids: CASSAVVPPLPLRYEKLFF. The CDR3 coding sequence is TGTGCCAGCAGCGCGGTAGTCCCTCCCCTCCCCCTCCGCTATGAAAAACTGTTTTTT.

This clone was found once. The rearrangement joins TRBV6-5 to TRBJ2-3, with 8 bases fitting TRBD1. V was pared by 0 bases and J by 2 bases, with 4 bases of the junction left unmatched. The CDR3 sequence is 16 residues long. Looked up from germline, CDR1 is MNHEY and CDR2 is SVGAGI. As DNA, the CDR3 is TGTGCCAGCAGTTACTCGCAGGGGGCGGTCACAGATACGCAGTATTTT. Translating it yields CASSYSQGAVTDTQYF.

The J gene is TRBJ1-6, the V gene TRBV28, with 9 bases that match TRBD1. The length of the CDR3 is 16 residues. V shed 4 bases, J shed 9 bases, and the junction held 10 bases outside the gene matches. The germline CDR1 and CDR2 sequences are MDHEN and SYDVKM. The CDR3 spells CASSSRYRGLVSPLHF. The DNA of the CDR3 is TGTGCCAGCAGTTCCCGTTACAGGGGGCTGGTTTCACCCCTCCACTTT.

V gene TRBV6-1 combines with J gene TRBJ1-5, with D maybe TRBD1 (6 bases). The germline V gene encodes CDR1 MNHNS and CDR2 SASEGT. Trimming left V 4 bases short and J 0 bases short, with 13 bases between. The CDR3 is made up of 16 amino acids. The CDR3 DNA reads TGTGCCAGCAGTGCATTAACAGGGTATAGCAATCAGCCCCAGCATTTT. Translated: CASSALTGYSNQPQHF.